This T cell receptor (beta chain) emerged from a study of cytomegalovirus exposure and HLA in healthy donors. Study results and limitations: In vitro experiments confirmed that three CMV-associated chains were specific for CMV antigens.

This clone was seen once. Its cognate antigen is unknown. The CDR3 covers 15 residues. Germline lookup yields CDR1 SGHNT and CDR2 YYREEE (reference sequence). V lost 4 bases and J lost 4; bases outside the gene matches: 8. Primers for the PCR totalled 60 Vbeta and 13 Jbeta. Some clones are missing from TCRdb's copy, which holds only in-frame ones; the method was immunoSEQ multiplex PCR. The profile covers approximately 220,000 clones, with over 65% appearing a single time and 0.6% to 0.7% taken by the ten largest. Sequenced material: PBMCs. The origin of this receptor is a young man in good health and CMV-seronegative. The chain uses TRBV5-4 and TRBJ2-7; 10 bases are a match to TRBD1. This chain's CDR3 is CASSPTTGGMYEQYF. CDR3 nucleotide sequence: TGTGCCAGCAGCCCGACGACAGGGGGCATGTACGAGCAGTACTTC. The variable domain in full, completed from reference TRBV5-4 and TRBJ2-7, reads ETGVTQSPTHLIKTRGQQVTLRCSSQSGHNTVSWYQQALGQGPQFIFQYYREEENGRGNFPPRFSGLQFPNYSSELNVNALELDDSALYLCASSPTTGGMYEQYFGPGTRLTVT.